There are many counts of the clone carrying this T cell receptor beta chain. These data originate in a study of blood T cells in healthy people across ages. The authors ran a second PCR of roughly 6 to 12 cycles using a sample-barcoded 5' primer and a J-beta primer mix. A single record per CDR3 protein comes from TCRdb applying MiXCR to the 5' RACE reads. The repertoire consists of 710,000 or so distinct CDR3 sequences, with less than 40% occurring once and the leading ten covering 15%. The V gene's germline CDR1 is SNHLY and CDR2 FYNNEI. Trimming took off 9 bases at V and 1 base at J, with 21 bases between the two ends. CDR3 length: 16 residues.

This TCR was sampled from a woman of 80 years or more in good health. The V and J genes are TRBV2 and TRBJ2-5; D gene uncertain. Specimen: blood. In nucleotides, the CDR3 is TGTGCCAGTCGTGCCCTGCGGACGAAAACCCAAGAGACCCAGTACTTC. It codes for CASRALRTKTQETQYF.